This T cell receptor beta chain was documented in a study of T cell responses to AZD1222 COVID-19 vaccine. Study results and limitations: Compared with day 0, the breadth and depth of the Spike-specific TCR repertoire rose significantly after two doses of AZD1222. After the peak T cell response, and only then, were repertoires sampled. Baseline serology detected seropositivity in only a handful of AZD1222 recipients. Females made up more of the donors, who were largely white British, and clonal diversity may have come out too low.

Comments on this clone: What it binds is not known.

Using immunoSEQ multiplex PCR, the repertoire was profiled, and TCRdb retains in-frame clones only, with some absent. The table includes approximately 150,000 clones, 75% to 95% detected once. This CDR3 has 14 residues. V dropped 0 bases and J dropped 3 bases, with 9 bases sitting between them. Germline assignment: CDR1 SGDLS and CDR2 YYNGEE. This receptor was taken from an adult who received the AZD1222 COVID-19 vaccine. Specimen: peripheral blood, collected 28 days after the second AZD1222 dose. The rearrangement links TRBV9 to TRBJ1-2; D gene ambiguous. This chain's CDR3 is CASSVAGGYYGYTF. CDR3 coding DNA: TGTGCCAGCAGCGTAGCTGGAGGATACTATGGCTACACCTTC. Together with reference TRBV9 and TRBJ1-2, the CDR3 gives the full variable domain: DSGVTQTPKHLITATGQRVTLRCSPRSGDLSVYWYQQSLDQGLQFLIQYYNGEERAKGNILERFSAQQFPDLHSELNLSSLELGDSALYFCASSVAGGYYGYTFGSGTRLTVV.